The rows below give T cell receptor beta chains drawn from one sample of a study of T cell responses to AZD1222 COVID-19 vaccine. The assay was immunoSEQ multiplex PCR, and TCRdb's table has in-frame clones only and misses some. The sample has approximately 28,000 clones, around 92% seen once. Sequencing used peripheral blood, obtained 28 days after the second AZD1222 dose. All receptors come from an adult who received the AZD1222 COVID-19 vaccine. Both conserved end residues are part of each CDR3. The D gene is left open where the match is weak. Clone size is given for some rows only: seen once, a few or many times, or a class if the clone is expanded.

CDR3 protein: CASSLEQGMNTEAFF; CDR3 DNA: TGTGCCAGCAGCTTGGAACAGGGGATGAACACTGAAGCTTTCTTT; J gene: TRBJ1-1; D gene: TRBD1; clone size: -; V gene: TRBV5-4
CDR3 protein: CASSQDRAEAFF; CDR3 DNA: TGCGCCAGCAGCCAGGACAGGGCTGAAGCTTTCTTT; J gene: TRBJ1-1; D gene: TRBD1; clone size: -; V gene: TRBV5-1
CDR3 protein: CASSGDAGEQFF; CDR3 DNA: TGTGCCAGCAGCGGGGACGCTGGTGAGCAGTTCTTC; J gene: TRBJ2-1; D gene: -; clone size: -; V gene: TRBV7-3
CDR3 protein: CAWSRVAGATDTQYF; CDR3 DNA: TGTGCCTGGAGTCGGGTAGCGGGAGCCACAGATACGCAGTATTTT; J gene: TRBJ2-3; D gene: TRBD2; clone size: once; V gene: TRBV30
CDR3 protein: CASSQGGQSNQPQHF; CDR3 DNA: TGCGCCAGCAGCCAAGGGGGGCAGAGCAATCAGCCCCAGCATTTT; J gene: TRBJ1-5; D gene: -; clone size: -; V gene: TRBV4-1
CDR3 protein: CASSRTGGGQNTGELFF; CDR3 DNA: TGCGCCAGCAGCAGAACAGGGGGCGGTCAAAACACCGGGGAGCTGTTTTTT; J gene: TRBJ2-2; D gene: TRBD1; clone size: -; V gene: TRBV5-1
CDR3 protein: CASSQGGRPNEKLFF; CDR3 DNA: TGCGCCAGCAGCCAAGGGGGCAGACCTAATGAAAAACTGTTTTTT; J gene: TRBJ1-4; D gene: -; clone size: -; V gene: TRBV4-3
CDR3 protein: CASSSLAGVQFF; CDR3 DNA: TGTGCCAGCAGCTCGCTAGCGGGAGTACAGTTCTTC; J gene: TRBJ2-1; D gene: TRBD2; clone size: -; V gene: TRBV7-3
CDR3 protein: CASTLGQFYGYTF; CDR3 DNA: TGTGCCAGCACCCTGGGACAGTTCTATGGCTACACCTTC; J gene: TRBJ1-2; D gene: TRBD1; clone size: -; V gene: TRBV5-6
CDR3 protein: CAISEISTGELFF; CDR3 DNA: TGTGCCATCAGTGAGATTAGCACCGGGGAGCTGTTTTTT; J gene: TRBJ2-2; D gene: -; clone size: -; V gene: TRBV10-3
CDR3 protein: CAIGRGTDNSPLHF; CDR3 DNA: TGTGCCATTGGTAGGGGAACAGATAATTCACCCCTCCACTTT; J gene: TRBJ1-6; D gene: -; clone size: -; V gene: TRBV10-3
CDR3 protein: CASSVGLAFPAGELFF; CDR3 DNA: TGTGCCAGCAGCGTAGGTCTAGCGTTCCCAGCGGGGGAGCTGTTTTTT; J gene: TRBJ2-2; D gene: -; clone size: -; V gene: TRBV9
CDR3 protein: CASSGQGTSDYGYTF; CDR3 DNA: TGCGCCAGCAGCGGACAGGGTACCTCGGACTATGGCTACACCTTC; J gene: TRBJ1-2; D gene: TRBD1; clone size: -; V gene: TRBV5-1
CDR3 protein: CAKKGTDYYGYTF; CDR3 DNA: TGTGCCAAAAAGGGGACAGATTATTATGGCTACACCTTC; J gene: TRBJ1-2; D gene: TRBD1; clone size: -; V gene: TRBV2
CDR3 protein: CASSPLRGGDGTEAFF; CDR3 DNA: TGTGCCAGCTCACCACTGAGGGGGGGCGATGGCACTGAAGCTTTCTTT; J gene: TRBJ1-1; D gene: -; clone size: -; V gene: TRBV18
CDR3 protein: CASRDGVKNIQYF; CDR3 DNA: TGTGCCAGCAGAGACGGGGTCAAAAACATTCAGTACTTC; J gene: TRBJ2-4; D gene: -; clone size: -; V gene: TRBV12-3/TRBV12-4